These T cell receptor beta chains were read from a single sample in a study of T cell changes during pregnancy in multiple sclerosis. Using immunoSEQ multiplex PCR, the repertoire was profiled, and TCRdb retains in-frame clones only, with some absent. The table shows about 79,000 clones, with around 95% occurring only once. The sequences come from peripheral blood, collected in the second trimester of pregnancy. Every receptor here comes from a female donor in good health, enrolled as a control in a pregnancy study. CDR3s include the opening cysteine and the closing phenylalanine or tryptophan. Fields, in order: J gene, clone size, D gene, V gene, CDR3 protein, CDR3 DNA. D genes are given only for firm matches. Size tells how often a clone was seen (once, few, many) or the class of an expanded clone, and some rows leave it out.

>TRBJ2-1|.|.|TRBV7-2
CASSLVPYNEQFF
TGTGCCAGCAGCTTAGTTCCGTACAATGAGCAGTTCTTC
>TRBJ2-7|.|TRBD1|TRBV30
CAWSVLGQGGGKYF
TGTGCCTGGAGTGTCTTAGGACAGGGGGGAGGGAAGTACTTC
>TRBJ1-2|.|.|TRBV5-6
CASTFGGVYGYTF
TGTGCCAGCACCTTCGGGGGGGTCTATGGCTACACCTTC
>TRBJ1-6|once|.|TRBV6-5
CASSYSNDRTNSPLHF
TGTGCCAGCAGTTACTCTAACGACAGGACGAATTCACCCCTCCACTTT
>TRBJ1-5|.|TRBD1|TRBV27
CATTDRDSSGQPQHF
TGTGCCACCACGGACAGGGATTCGTCGGGTCAGCCCCAGCATTTT
>TRBJ1-3|.|.|TRBV11-2
CASSLDLRVSGNTIYF
TGTGCCAGCAGCTTAGATTTACGGGTCTCTGGAAACACCATATATTTT
>TRBJ1-6|.|.|TRBV11-2
CASSLAGNNSPLHF
TGTGCCAGCAGCTTAGCCGGGAATAATTCACCCCTCCACTTT
>TRBJ2-7|.|TRBD1|TRBV7-6
CASSPDPTGPYEQYF
TGTGCCAGCAGCCCCGATCCGACAGGGCCCTACGAGCAGTACTTC
>TRBJ2-2|.|.|TRBV27
CASSSDYLTGELFF
TGTGCCAGCAGTTCCGACTACCTTACCGGGGAGCTGTTTTTT
>TRBJ1-2|.|.|TRBV4-2
CASSREVEGRRGYTF
TGTGCCAGCAGCCGTGAGGTGGAGGGGCGCCGGGGCTACACCTTC
>TRBJ2-7|.|TRBD1|TRBV7-2
CASSFGTGWDEQYF
TGTGCCAGCAGCTTCGGGACAGGGTGGGACGAGCAGTACTTC
>TRBJ1-2|.|TRBD1|TRBV2
CASRRTGARGNYGYTF
TGTGCCAGCAGACGGACAGGGGCACGCGGGAACTATGGCTACACCTTC
>TRBJ1-2|few|.|TRBV4-2
CASSQEFGGGYGYTF
TGTGCCAGCAGCCAAGAGTTTGGGGGAGGGTATGGCTACACCTTC
>TRBJ1-6|.|TRBD1|TRBV5-4
CASSRDRGEVFSPLHF
TGTGCCAGCAGCCGGGACAGGGGAGAAGTTTTTTCACCCCTCCACTTT
>TRBJ1-1|few|.|TRBV10-3
CAISESGEDTEAFF
TGTGCCATCAGTGAGTCAGGGGAAGACACTGAAGCTTTCTTT
>TRBJ1-4|.|.|TRBV19
CASSMGGKHNEKLFF
TGTGCCAGTAGTATGGGGGGGAAGCACAATGAAAAACTGTTTTTT
>TRBJ2-5|.|TRBD1|TRBV9
CASSAGQVPQETQYF
TGTGCCAGCAGCGCCGGACAGGTACCCCAAGAGACCCAGTACTTC
>TRBJ2-6|.|TRBD1|TRBV29-1
CSVEGTGGPGANVLTF
TGCAGCGTTGAAGGGACAGGGGGCCCTGGGGCCAACGTCCTGACTTTC
>TRBJ2-1|.|TRBD1|TRBV7-2
CASSPVRGLHGEQFF
TGTGCCAGCAGCCCTGTCAGGGGGCTGCATGGTGAGCAGTTCTTC
>TRBJ1-6|.|.|TRBV27
CASSYSLVESPLHF
TGTGCCAGCAGTTACAGTTTGGTGGAATCACCCCTCCACTTT
>TRBJ2-2|.|.|TRBV7-3
CASSQVVTSHTGELFF
TGTGCCAGCAGCCAAGTCGTTACTAGCCACACCGGGGAGCTGTTTTTT
>TRBJ1-2|.|TRBD1|TRBV27
CASWTGGFLSGYTF
TGTGCCAGTTGGACAGGGGGTTTTCTAAGTGGCTACACCTTC
>TRBJ2-2|once|TRBD1|TRBV7-4
CASSSRQGALGLFF
TGTGCCAGCAGCTCACGACAGGGGGCCCTAGGGCTGTTTTTT
>TRBJ1-1|.|TRBD1|TRBV4-2
CASSQGPDRVNTHTEAFF
TGTGCCAGCAGCCAGGGGCCTGACAGGGTTAATACCCACACTGAAGCTTTCTTT
>TRBJ2-2|.|TRBD2|TRBV18
CASSLSGGSNTGELFF
TGTGCCAGCTCCCTAAGCGGGGGCTCGAACACCGGGGAGCTGTTTTTT
>TRBJ1-5|.|TRBD1|TRBV9
CASSRTGGGQPQHF
TGTGCCAGCAGCCGGACAGGGGGCGGTCAGCCCCAGCATTTT
>TRBJ1-1|.|.|TRBV11-3
CASSLDGTGYKNTEAFF
TGTGCCAGCAGCTTAGATGGAACAGGGTATAAGAACACTGAAGCTTTCTTT
>TRBJ1-1|.|.|TRBV7-9
CASSSSPQGNGTEAFF
TGTGCCAGCAGCTCTAGCCCACAGGGAAACGGCACTGAAGCTTTCTTT
>TRBJ2-7|.|TRBD1|TRBV30
CAWSDRVRYEQYF
TGTGCCTGGAGCGACAGGGTGAGGTACGAGCAGTACTTC
>TRBJ2-5|.|TRBD2|TRBV10-2
CASSDVAGEETQYF
TGCGCCAGCAGTGATGTAGCGGGAGAAGAGACCCAGTACTTC
>TRBJ1-2|.|.|TRBV4-3
CASSRGGQANYGYTF
TGCGCCAGCAGCCGAGGCGGGCAGGCCAACTATGGCTACACCTTC
>TRBJ1-5|.|.|TRBV30
CAWSSSRTNQPQHF
TGTGCCTGGAGTTCGTCCCGGACTAATCAGCCCCAGCATTTT
>TRBJ1-4|.|.|TRBV5-4
CASSLVGQGGEKLFF
TGTGCCAGCAGCTTGGTAGGGCAGGGAGGGGAAAAACTGTTTTTT
>TRBJ1-2|.|.|TRBV14
CASRRDGDYGYTF
TGTGCCAGCAGGCGGGACGGCGACTATGGCTACACCTTC
>TRBJ2-1|.|.|TRBV5-8
CASRGGYNEQFF
TGTGCCAGCAGGGGGGGATACAATGAGCAGTTCTTC
>TRBJ2-3|.|TRBD2|TRBV5-1
CASKGTSGSDTQYF
TGCGCCAGCAAGGGGACTAGCGGTTCAGATACGCAGTATTTT
>TRBJ2-7|.|TRBD2|TRBV6-4
CASRRTSGGAPFLDEQYF
TGTGCCAGCAGAAGGACTAGCGGGGGGGCCCCCTTTCTCGACGAGCAGTACTTC
>TRBJ2-7|.|TRBD2|TRBV4-3
CASSLRGGSYEQYF
TGCGCCAGCAGCCTACGCGGGGGCTCCTACGAGCAGTACTTC
>TRBJ1-1|.|TRBD1|TRBV4-1
CASRLSPGQGAQTEAFF
TGCGCCAGCAGGCTTAGTCCGGGACAGGGGGCTCAGACTGAAGCTTTCTTT
>TRBJ1-4|.|TRBD1|TRBV10-3
CAISGTGFREKLFF
TGTGCCATCAGTGGGACAGGGTTTAGGGAAAAACTGTTTTTT
>TRBJ2-5|.|TRBD1|TRBV7-3
CASSSTGGAETQYF
TGTGCCAGCAGCTCAACAGGGGGCGCAGAGACCCAGTACTTC
>TRBJ1-1|.|.|TRBV11-3
CASSYTGALIPTEAFF
TGTGCCAGCAGCTACACTGGGGCCTTGATACCCACTGAAGCTTTCTTT
>TRBJ1-3|once|.|TRBV5-1
CASSPNNDGSSGNTIYF
TGCGCCAGCAGCCCCAACAATGACGGGAGCTCTGGAAACACCATATATTTT
>TRBJ2-1|.|.|TRBV4-3
CASSQGSRTLEQFF
TGCGCCAGCAGCCAAGGATCGAGAACGTTGGAGCAGTTCTTC
>TRBJ1-4|once|.|TRBV5-8
CASSLARGATNEKLFF
TGTGCCAGCAGCTTGGCCCGCGGAGCAACTAATGAAAAACTGTTTTTT
>TRBJ1-1|.|.|TRBV7-9
CASRVLAGNAEAFF
TGTGCCAGCAGGGTCCTAGCTGGTAACGCTGAAGCTTTCTTT
>TRBJ2-7|.|TRBD2|TRBV7-2
CASSLVPSGGLSYEQYF
TGTGCCAGCAGCTTAGTCCCTAGCGGGGGCCTCTCCTACGAGCAGTACTTC
>TRBJ2-5|.|TRBD1|TRBV7-9
CASSPGQPQETQYF
TGTGCCAGCAGCCCGGGACAGCCCCAAGAGACCCAGTACTTC
>TRBJ1-2|once|TRBD1|TRBV6-5
CASSYLDRGGYGYTF
TGTGCCAGCAGTTACCTGGACAGGGGAGGCTATGGCTACACCTTC
>TRBJ1-1|.|TRBD1|TRBV19
CASSRKTGTEAFF
TGTGCCAGTAGTAGAAAGACAGGGACTGAAGCTTTCTTT
>TRBJ1-2|.|TRBD1|TRBV18
CASSLRQGDGYTF
TGTGCCAGCTCACTTCGCCAGGGGGACGGCTACACCTTC
>TRBJ1-1|.|TRBD1|TRBV5-6
CASSLYRGEAFF
TGTGCCAGCAGCTTGTACAGGGGTGAAGCTTTCTTT
>TRBJ2-7|.|.|TRBV7-6
CASSLGTRSYEQYF
TGTGCCAGCAGCCTCGGGACAAGATCCTACGAGCAGTACTTC
>TRBJ2-3|.|.|TRBV19
CASSTRTSTDTQYF
TGTGCCAGTAGTACCAGGACTAGCACAGATACGCAGTATTTT
>TRBJ1-5|.|.|TRBV6-1
CASSEAHVGGGGSNQPQHF
TGTGCCAGCAGTGAAGCTCATGTTGGAGGAGGAGGGAGCAATCAGCCCCAGCATTTT
>TRBJ2-3|.|TRBD2|TRBV10-3
CAISDPSGGADTQYF
TGTGCCATCAGTGACCCTAGCGGGGGGGCAGATACGCAGTATTTT
>TRBJ1-1|.|.|TRBV9
CASSVVTGTEAFF
TGTGCCAGCAGCGTAGTAACAGGCACTGAAGCTTTCTTT
>TRBJ2-6|.|.|TRBV4-3
CASSPSAGESNVLTF
TGCGCCAGCAGCCCGTCCGCAGGGGAGTCCAACGTCCTGACTTTC
>TRBJ1-1|once|TRBD1|TRBV5-1
CASSFVQGGTEAFF
TGCGCCAGCAGCTTCGTACAGGGGGGCACTGAAGCTTTCTTT
>TRBJ1-5|once|TRBD1|TRBV19
CASSRLSSPGQSRWYSNQPQHF
TGTGCCAGTAGTAGACTAAGCTCACCGGGACAGAGTAGGTGGTATAGCAATCAGCCCCAGCATTTT